This entry lists 8 T cell receptor beta chains sequenced from one sample in a study of shared clonotypes between healthy human individuals. The method was immunoSEQ multiplex PCR; TCRdb's version includes in-frame clones alone and lacks a portion of them. The sample has 520,000 or so clones; about four fifths are singletons. The sequencing sample was made of PBMCs. Source of these receptors: a woman aged 40 to 50 in good health. Some clones in this sample may be carry-over from other donors' samples.

The V and J genes are TRBV28 and TRBJ1-2; 8 bases line up with TRBD1. Germline V lookup: CDR1 MDHEN, CDR2 SYDVKM. V lost 8 bases, J lost 4 bases, and 15 bases stayed unmatched. This CDR3 has 16 residues. CDR3 in amino acids: CASCPSAGQAFYGYTF. The DNA of the CDR3 is TGTGCCAGCTGCCCATCGGCGGGACAGGCCTTCTATGGCTACACCTTC.

The V and J genes are TRBV30 and TRBJ2-5, with no clear D. Germline V gives CDR1 GTSNPN, CDR2 SVGIG (reference sequence). V dropped 8 bases and J dropped 1 base, with 14 bases sitting between them. The CDR3 sequence is 13 residues long. CDR3 loop: CARSLGFQETQYF. In nucleotides, the CDR3 is TGTGCCCGCTCGTTAGGCTTCCAAGAGACCCAGTACTTC. Looking up the rest from reference TRBV30 and TRBJ2-5 gives the full variable domain: SQTIHQWPATLVQPVGSPLSLECTVEGTSNPNLYWYRQAAGRGLQLLFYSVGIGQISSEVPQNLSASRPQDRQFILSSKKLLLSDSGFYLCARSLGFQETQYFGPGTRLLVL.

This clone has a single count. The chain's CDR3 is CASSEQAGSSYNEQFF. The CDR3 DNA sequence: TGTGCCAGCAGTGAACAAGCGGGAAGCTCCTACAATGAGCAGTTCTTC. The chain is built from TRBV6-1 and TRBJ2-1; TRBD2 aligns across 7 bases. The ends lost 2 bases at V and 0 bases at J; junction bases unmatched: 4. The CDR3 extends over 16 amino acids. CDR1 and CDR2 from the germline V gene are MNHNS and SASEGT.

The gene calls are TRBV6-5 and TRBJ1-1; 8 bases agree with TRBD1. Germline V CDR1 and CDR2: MNHEY, SVGAGI. The CDR3 totals 14 residues. J lost 1 base, V lost 5 bases, and 3 bases had no gene match. CDR3: CASSDRGENTEAFF. CDR3 DNA: TGTGCCAGCAGTGACAGGGGAGAGAACACTGAAGCTTTCTTT.

V is TRBV7-8 and J is TRBJ2-7; D gene ambiguous. The CDR3 extends over 13 amino acids. Germline V gene lookup returns CDR1 SGHVS and CDR2 FQNEAQ. V was shortened by 4 bases and J by 6 bases, with 13 bases between the two germline ends. CDR3 coding DNA: TGTGCCAGCAGCTATCAAGGCTGGGGCGAGCAGTACTTC. Translating gives CASSYQGWGEQYF.

The genes are TRBV6-5 and TRBJ1-2; 8 bases are a match to TRBD1. The ends lost 0 bases at V and 5 bases at J; junction bases unmatched: 8. Per germline, CDR1 MNHEY and CDR2 SVGAGI. The CDR3 runs to 16 residues. In nucleotides, the CDR3 is TGTGCCAGCAGTTACTCCCAGGGGGCGGCGTATTATGGCTACACCTTC. This codes for CASSYSQGAAYYGYTF.

V is TRBV5-1 and J is TRBJ2-2, with 8 positions matching TRBD1. The CDR3 length is 15 residues. J gave up 5 bases and V 5 bases, and 8 bases lay outside the gene matches. Germline lookup yields CDR1 SGHRS and CDR2 YFSETQ. Here the CDR3 DNA reads TGCGCCAGCAGTGGAGGACAGGGAACGACCGGGGAGCTGTTTTTT. This codes for CASSGGQGTTGELFF.

J is TRBJ2-1 and V is TRBV10-3; D is unclear. The germline V gene has CDR1 ENHRY and CDR2 SYGVKD. V gave up 6 bases and J gave up 8 bases, with 8 bases separating them. This CDR3 is built from 11 residues. The CDR3: CAIRASDEQFF. In DNA, the CDR3 is TGTGCCATCAGGGCCTCCGATGAGCAGTTCTTC.